This TCR beta chain was captured by sequencing in a study of cytomegalovirus exposure and HLA in healthy donors. Study as a whole: Out of approximately 170 million T cells, an earlier analysis found 117 million unique TCR beta sequences in total.

Trimming pared 0 bases from V and 3 bases from J, leaving 10 bases between. CDR3 length: 14 amino acids. The germline CDR1 and CDR2 sequences are SGDLS and YYNGEE. The study ran its PCR with 60 Vbeta and 13 Jbeta primers. The repertoire was sequenced with immunoSEQ multiplex PCR; TCRdb's copy has only in-frame clones and lacks some. The repertoire holds 200,000 to 250,000 clones, with around 89% as singletons. Donors sampled were nominally healthy, though unrecorded immune exposures were likely. Sequences were obtained from PBMCs. This clonotype originated in a young woman in good health and CMV-seronegative. J is TRBJ2-7 and V is TRBV9; TRBD2 might be the D (6 bases). This CDR3 is CASSVESAGYEQYF. CDR3 coding DNA: TGTGCCAGCAGCGTAGAATCAGCGGGCTACGAGCAGTACTTC.